This passage covers 20 T cell receptor beta chains from one sample sequenced in a study of blood T cell repertoires in COVID-19. This table comes from immunoSEQ multiplex PCR, and its TCRdb copy is limited to in-frame clones, with some not included. The table lists fewer than 500,000 clones, around 87% of them singletons. Sequenced: PBMCs or T cells enriched from blood (not recorded which). The receptor set was obtained from a woman between 25 and 40 years old with acute COVID-19.

Of note for this clone: Other DNA sequences from this sample encode an identical CDR3 as well. This rearrangement joins TRBV6-5 to TRBJ2-1, with 8 bases that match TRBD1. The V gene's germline CDR1 is MNHEY and CDR2 SVGAGI. This CDR3 is 14 amino acids long. Unmatched junction bases numbered 8, after V lost 5 bases and J lost 8 bases. CDR3 nucleotides: TGTGCCAGCAGTCGGGGCAGGGGGCGGGATGAGCAGTTCTTC. This translates into CASSRGRGRDEQFF.

V gene TRBV13 combines with J gene TRBJ2-7; the match to TRBD2 covers 14 bases. The germline V gene encodes CDR1 PRHDT and CDR2 FYEKMQ (reference sequence). CDR3 length equals 19 residues. Trimming cost V 4 bases and J 0 bases; bases outside gene matches: 11. The CDR3 bases are TGTGCCAGCAGCTCAATCGGGACTAGCGGGGGCCTAAGCTCCTACGAGCAGTACTTC. Its protein product is CASSSIGTSGGLSSYEQYF.

This clone was observed once. This chain uses TRBV5-5 with TRBJ1-6; possibly TRBD1 for D (5 bases). Trimming took 4 bases from V and 10 from J, leaving 12 bases between them. The CDR3 totals 13 residues. Germline V gives CDR1 SGHKS, CDR2 YYEKEE (reference sequence). The CDR3 is CASSPVRESPLHF. CDR3 in DNA: TGTGCCAGCAGCCCTGTCAGGGAATCACCCCTCCACTTT.

The genes are TRBV30 and TRBJ1-2, with 7 bases aligning to TRBD1. The V and J ends lost 3 bases and 3 bases, in that order; junction bases with no gene match: 10. The CDR3 consists of 15 residues. Germline assignment: CDR1 GTSNPN and CDR2 SVGIG (reference sequence). As DNA, the CDR3 is TGTGCCTGGAGCCAGACAGGGCCGCCCGACTATGGCTACACCTTC. Its translation is CAWSQTGPPDYGYTF.

In nucleotides, the CDR3 is TGTGCCAGCTCACCTAATAGCCCCAACAATCAGCCCCAGCATTTT. Residues: CASSPNSPNNQPQHF. The chain recombines TRBV18 with TRBJ1-5; D gene unclear. The CDR3 runs 15 residues. V shed 3 bases and J shed 3 bases, with 12 bases lying between them. Germline CDR1 reads KGHSH; CDR2 reads LQKENI. Full variable domain (rest looked up from reference TRBV18 and TRBJ1-5): NAGVMQNPRHLVRRRGQEARLRCSPMKGHSHVYWYRQLPEEGLKFMVYLQKENIIDESGMPKERFSAEFPKEGPSILRIQQVVRGDSAAYFCASSPNSPNNQPQHFGDGTRLSIL.

The sample holds one count of this clone. Here the CDR3 reads CASSLEARWGGGSKKETQYF. CDR3 in DNA: TGTGCCAGCAGCTTAGAGGCCAGATGGGGCGGGGGGTCGAAAAAAGAGACCCAGTACTTC. The chain joins TRBV7-8 to TRBJ2-5, with 8 bases matching TRBD2. The CDR3 contains 20 residues. J gave up 3 bases and V 1 base, and 19 bases lay outside the gene matches. Per the germline V gene, CDR1 is SGHVS and CDR2 is FQNEAQ.

The chain combines TRBV2 with TRBJ2-7; D might be TRBD2 (6 bases). The CDR3 is 16 residues long. The germline V gene has CDR1 SNHLY and CDR2 FYNNEI. V was cut by 0 bases and J by 0 bases, with 12 bases left in between. The CDR3 spells CASSEAAGISSYEQYF. In DNA form, the CDR3 reads TGTGCCAGCAGTGAAGCGGCGGGGATCAGCTCCTACGAGCAGTACTTC.

Written as DNA, the CDR3 is TGTGCCAGCAGTAAAAATAGACAGGGGAGCGGGGAGCTGTTTTTT. As protein: CASSKNRQGSGELFF. The J gene is TRBJ2-2, the V gene TRBV9; 8 nucleotides line up with TRBD1. V lost 5 bases to trimming and J lost 7 bases; unmatched junction nucleotides: 10. Per the germline V gene, CDR1 is SGDLS and CDR2 is YYNGEE. The CDR3 loop spans 15 amino acids.

This clone was recorded a few times. V and J are TRBV5-1 and TRBJ2-5; perhaps TRBD2 as D (5 bases). There are 14 residues in the CDR3. V was shortened by 8 bases and J by 1 base, with 15 bases between the two germline ends. Germline CDR1 is SGHRS and CDR2 is YFSETQ. The CDR3 bases are TGCGCCAGTAAACGGGATTCCGTCCAAGAGACCCAGTACTTC. It encodes CASKRDSVQETQYF.

The chain couples TRBV6-5 to TRBJ1-5; D uncertain. Per germline, CDR1 MNHEY and CDR2 SVGAGI. The V and J ends lost 11 bases and 5 bases respectively, with 19 bases between them. The CDR3 length is 14 residues. Written as DNA, the CDR3 is TGTGCCTTCACTAGGCCGGATAGAGATCAGCCCCAGCATTTT. Its translation: CAFTRPDRDQPQHF.

The chain is built from TRBV7-9 and TRBJ2-7; 7 positions agree with TRBD1. Germline CDR1 SEHNR, CDR2 FQNEAQ (reference sequence). The CDR3 is made up of 13 amino acids. Trimming took 6 bases from V and 7 from J; bases not matched to a gene: 9. CDR3 amino acids: CASRKKGAPEQYF. DNA for the CDR3: TGTGCCAGCAGGAAAAAGGGGGCGCCTGAGCAGTACTTC.

The chain couples TRBV29-1 to TRBJ2-3, with 10 bases matching TRBD1. V lost 7 bases and J lost 5; bases outside the gene matches: 3. Per the germline V gene, CDR1 is SQVTM and CDR2 is ANQGSEA. CDR3 length: 12 amino acids. The CDR3 protein is CSAGDRGDTQYF. The CDR3 DNA reads TGCAGCGCCGGGGACAGGGGAGATACGCAGTATTTT.

The V gene is TRBV7-3, the J gene TRBJ1-2; D not resolved. Germline V gene data show CDR1 as SGHTA and CDR2 as FQGTGA. The CDR3 has 13 residues. V lost 5 bases and J lost 5, with 12 bases in between. The CDR3 nucleotides read TGTGCCAGCAGCCTGACTTCTGGATATGGCTACACCTTC. It specifies CASSLTSGYGYTF.

The V and J genes are TRBV20-1 and TRBJ1-3; D ambiguous. The length of the CDR3 is 11 residues. V lost 4 bases and J lost 3, with 4 bases in between. The germline gives CDR1 DFQATT, CDR2 SNEGSKA (reference sequence). CDR3 loop: CSANFGNTIYF. In nucleotides, the CDR3 is TGCAGTGCTAACTTTGGAAACACCATATATTTT.

The rearrangement uses TRBV19 and TRBJ1-2; possibly TRBD1 for D (6 bases). Germline V gene lookup returns CDR1 LNHDA and CDR2 SQIVND (reference sequence). The CDR3 spans 19 residues. The germline V and J ends were trimmed by 5 bases and 1 base, with 26 bases remaining between them. The CDR3, as DNA: TGTGCCAGTAGTCCTCTAGGGGGGGCAGCAAATGCACTTAACTATGGCTACACCTTC. Protein product: CASSPLGGAANALNYGYTF. Using reference TRBV19 and TRBJ1-2 for the parts outside the CDR3, the full variable domain is DGGITQSPKYLFRKEGQNVTLSCEQNLNHDAMYWYRQDPGQGLRLIYYSQIVNDFQKGDIAEGYSVSREKKESFPLTVTSAQKNPTAFYLCASSPLGGAANALNYGYTFGSGTRLTVV.

There are a few counts of this clone. The chain carries TRBV19 and TRBJ1-6, with TRBD1 identical over 7 bases. Germline trimming cut 6 bases from V and 6 bases from J; bases unmatched to any gene: 8. The CDR3 loop spans 15 amino acids. Germline CDR1 and CDR2: LNHDA and SQIVND (reference sequence). CDR3 in amino acids: CASRGTGAPNSPLHF. As DNA, the CDR3 is TGTGCCAGTAGGGGAACAGGGGCTCCTAATTCACCCCTCCACTTT.

This rearrangement joins TRBV2 to TRBJ2-1; D gene unclear. Germline V gene sequence: CDR1 SNHLY, CDR2 FYNNEI. V gave up 2 bases and J gave up 4 bases, with 9 bases separating them. The length of the CDR3 is 14 residues. The CDR3 DNA follows: TGTGCCAGCAGTGAAAGATTCAGATACAATGAGCAGTTCTTC. Its translation: CASSERFRYNEQFF.

This clone was detected only once. The V gene is TRBV25-1, the J gene TRBJ2-2; no clear D. Trimming pared 5 bases from V and 2 bases from J, leaving 3 bases between. CDR1 is MGHDK, CDR2 SYGVNS, per germline. CDR3 size: 12 residues. CDR3 region: CASSRNTGELFF. Written as DNA, the CDR3 is TGTGCCAGCAGTCGTAACACCGGGGAGCTGTTTTTT. The variable domain in full, completed from reference TRBV25-1 and TRBJ2-2, reads EADIYQTPRYLVIGTGKKITLECSQTMGHDKMYWYQQDPGMELHLIHYSYGVNSTEKGDLSSESTVSRIRTEHFPLTLESARPSHTSQYLCASSRNTGELFFGEGSRLTVL.

This chain joins TRBV19 and TRBJ1-5; 7 positions match TRBD1. This CDR3 is 15 amino acids long. From germline, CDR1 is LNHDA and CDR2 SQIVND (reference sequence). With 10 bases clipped from V and 5 bases from J, the junction kept 14 bases outside the gene matches. The CDR3, as DNA: TGTGCCACTGCCCCCATTGACAGGGATGATCAGCCCCAGCATTTT. It encodes CATAPIDRDDQPQHF.

The CDR3 loop reads CAWSVLAGDYEQYF. The CDR3 DNA sequence: TGTGCCTGGAGTGTTTTGGCAGGGGACTACGAGCAGTACTTC. The chain employs TRBV30 and TRBJ2-7, with a possible D match to TRBD1 (6 bases). Germline CDR1 GTSNPN, CDR2 SVGIG (reference sequence). The CDR3 loop spans 14 amino acids. V was clipped by 0 bases and J by 3 bases, with 12 bases between them.